This T cell receptor (beta chain) was captured in a study of shared clonotypes between healthy human individuals. Study context: Every donor yielded three CD4 naive, three CD4 memory, two CD8 naive and one CD8 memory plate. Study-wide results and limits: In having few donors, the study represented limited genetic and exposure-history diversity.

For this clone: The antigen is unknown.

Sequencing was performed with immunoSEQ multiplex PCR; in TCRdb, only in-frame clones are kept and a portion is missing. The sample shows some 2,000,000 clones, approximately 94% of them seen only once. The ends were cut back, 3 bases at V and 5 bases at J, with 11 bases in the middle. The germline V gene has CDR1 SGHAT and CDR2 FQNNGV. The CDR3 is 13 residues long. CD45RO negativity and positive selection for CCR7 defined naive CD8 cells, a population that excluded terminally differentiated effector memory CD45RA+ cells. The material sequenced was naive CD8+ T cells sorted from blood. The V call is TRBV11-2, the J call TRBJ2-7; TRBD1 is a possible D gene (5 bases). The receptor's source is a man between 18 and 29 years old in good health. CDR3 in DNA: TGTGCCAGCAGCTTCCATCAGGGAAACGAGCAGTACTTC. It yields the protein CASSFHQGNEQYF.